The 6 T cell receptor beta chains in this list originate from one sample, sequenced in a study of metastatic and nonmetastatic thyroid tumors. Thyroid surgery was performed in patients who had received no treatment beforehand. TCRdb re-called clones via MiXCR from the PCR reads. The sample yields around 20,000 clones, around a fifth seen once. Sequencing was performed on tumor tissue. These receptors all come from a female donor with papillary thyroid cancer or a benign thyroid nodule (not recorded which). Some clones in this sample may be carry-over from other donors' samples.

CDR3 bases: TGTGCCAGCAGCCAATTAACAGGGGATGAAAAACTGTTTTTT. It codes for CASSQLTGDEKLFF. J is TRBJ1-4 and V is TRBV3-1; the match to TRBD1 covers 7 bases. V lost 2 bases, J lost 6 bases, and 3 bases stayed unmatched. CDR3 size: 14 residues. The V gene's germline CDR1 is LGHDT and CDR2 YNNKEL (reference sequence).

This clone came up many times. This rearrangement joins TRBV18 to TRBJ2-3; weak D call: TRBD2 (5 bases). CDR1 is KGHSH and CDR2 is LQKENI in the germline V gene. V shed 3 bases and J shed 4 bases, with 14 bases lying between them. The CDR3 contains 15 residues. The CDR3 here is CASSPTGKSPDTQYF. For the CDR3, the DNA is TGTGCCAGCTCACCCACGGGAAAGTCCCCAGATACGCAGTATTTT.

This chain links TRBV7-2 with TRBJ2-7; D not certain. CDR1 and CDR2 from the germline V gene are SGHTA and FQGNSA. This CDR3 has 12 amino acids. Trimming cost V 1 base and J 5 bases, with 6 bases left between them. CDR3 DNA sequence: TGTGCCAGCAGCTTAGATCTCGACGAGCAGTACTTC. It codes for CASSLDLDEQYF.

The CDR3 region has the DNA TGTGCCAGCAGCTTTACGGACAGGTCTGGAAACACCATATATTTT. Protein: CASSFTDRSGNTIYF. The chain uses TRBV2 and TRBJ1-3, with 7 bases that match TRBD1. CDR3 size: 15 residues. The ends lost 6 bases at V and 1 base at J; junction bases unmatched: 6. Germline assignment: CDR1 SNHLY and CDR2 FYNNEI.

Here the CDR3 DNA reads TGTGCCAGAAGTACCCTTGGCCTCCAGACCAGTCAGCCCCAGCATTTT. Translation gives CARSTLGLQTSQPQHF. V usage is TRBV28 and J usage is TRBJ1-5; D gene uncertain. Germline lookup yields CDR1 MDHEN and CDR2 SYDVKM. This CDR3 is 16 amino acids long. Trimming cost V 9 bases and J 6 bases, with 24 bases left between them.

J is TRBJ2-3 and V is TRBV7-8; D unresolved. CDR3 length equals 13 residues. V lost 2 bases to trimming and J lost 3 bases, with 6 bases between them. Germline values: CDR1 SGHVS, CDR2 FQNEAQ. In DNA form, the CDR3 reads TGTGCCAGCAGCTTACAACAAACAGATACGCAGTATTTT. It codes for CASSLQQTDTQYF.